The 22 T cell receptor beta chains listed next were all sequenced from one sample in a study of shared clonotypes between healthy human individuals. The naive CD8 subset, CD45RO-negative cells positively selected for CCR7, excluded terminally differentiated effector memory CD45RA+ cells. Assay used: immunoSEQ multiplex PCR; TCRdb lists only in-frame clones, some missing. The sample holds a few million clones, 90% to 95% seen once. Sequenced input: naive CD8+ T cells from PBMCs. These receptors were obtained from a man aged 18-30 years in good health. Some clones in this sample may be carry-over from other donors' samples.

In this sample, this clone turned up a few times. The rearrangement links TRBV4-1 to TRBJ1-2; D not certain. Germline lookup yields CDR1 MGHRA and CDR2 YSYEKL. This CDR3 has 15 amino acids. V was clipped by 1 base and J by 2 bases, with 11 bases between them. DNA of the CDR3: TGCGCCAGCAGCCAAGTGTTCGGAGTAAACTATGGCTACACCTTC. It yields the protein CASSQVFGVNYGYTF.

Here the CDR3 DNA reads TGTGCCAGCAGTACGGGGACAGCACTCGGCTTAGAGCAGTACTTC. This encodes CASSTGTALGLEQYF. The rearrangement links TRBV6-5 to TRBJ2-7; the match to TRBD1 covers 7 bases. The CDR3 is 15 amino acids. J lost 7 bases, V lost 5 bases, and 14 bases had no gene match. Germline CDR1 reads MNHEY; CDR2 reads SVGAGI.

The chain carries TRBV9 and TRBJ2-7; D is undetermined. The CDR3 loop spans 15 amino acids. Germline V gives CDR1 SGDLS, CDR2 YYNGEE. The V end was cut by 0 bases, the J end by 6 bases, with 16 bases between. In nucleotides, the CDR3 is TGTGCCAGCAGCGTAGCTTCTGGGCCTATCTTCGAGCAGTACTTC. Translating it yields CASSVASGPIFEQYF.

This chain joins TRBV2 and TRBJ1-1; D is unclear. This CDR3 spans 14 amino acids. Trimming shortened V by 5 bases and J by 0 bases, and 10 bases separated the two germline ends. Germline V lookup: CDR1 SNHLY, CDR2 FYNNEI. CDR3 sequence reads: CASSPVGMNTEAFF. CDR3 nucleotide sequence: TGTGCCAGCAGTCCCGTGGGTATGAACACTGAAGCTTTCTTT.

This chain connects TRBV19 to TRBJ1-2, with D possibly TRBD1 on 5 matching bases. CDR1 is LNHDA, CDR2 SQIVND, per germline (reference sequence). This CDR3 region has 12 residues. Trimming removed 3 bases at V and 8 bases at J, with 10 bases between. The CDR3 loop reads CASSMWGDGYTF. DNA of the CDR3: TGTGCCAGTAGTATGTGGGGGGACGGCTACACCTTC.

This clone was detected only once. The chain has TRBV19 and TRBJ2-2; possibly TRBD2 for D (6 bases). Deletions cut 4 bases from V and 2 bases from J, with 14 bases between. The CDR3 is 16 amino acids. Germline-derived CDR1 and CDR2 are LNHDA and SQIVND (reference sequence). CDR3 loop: CASSTGTGTNTGELFF. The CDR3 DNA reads TGTGCCAGTAGTACCGGGACGGGGACTAACACCGGGGAGCTGTTTTTT.

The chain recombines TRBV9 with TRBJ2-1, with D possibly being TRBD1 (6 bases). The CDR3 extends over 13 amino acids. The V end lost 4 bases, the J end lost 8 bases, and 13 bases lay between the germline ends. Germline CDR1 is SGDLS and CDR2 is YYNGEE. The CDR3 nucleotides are TGTGCCAGCAGCCTTACAGGGTTGCATGAGCAGTTCTTC. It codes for CASSLTGLHEQFF.

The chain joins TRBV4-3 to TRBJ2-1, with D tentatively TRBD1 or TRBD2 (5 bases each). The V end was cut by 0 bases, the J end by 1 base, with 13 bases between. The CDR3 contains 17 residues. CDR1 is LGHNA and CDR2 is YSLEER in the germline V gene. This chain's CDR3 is CASSQDPIGGSYNEQFF. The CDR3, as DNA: TGCGCCAGCAGCCAAGACCCGATTGGGGGTTCCTACAATGAGCAGTTCTTC.

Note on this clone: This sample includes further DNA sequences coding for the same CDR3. CDR3 sequence (DNA): TGCGCCAGCAGTGAGCGGGAGGGCTCCTACGAGCAGTACTTC. Amino acid sequence: CASSEREGSYEQYF. This chain links TRBV10-1 with TRBJ2-7, with 8 bases lining up with TRBD2. V lost 2 bases, J lost 0 bases, and 0 bases stayed unmatched. CDR1 WNHNN and CDR2 SYGVQD come from the germline V gene (reference sequence). The CDR3 loop spans 14 amino acids.

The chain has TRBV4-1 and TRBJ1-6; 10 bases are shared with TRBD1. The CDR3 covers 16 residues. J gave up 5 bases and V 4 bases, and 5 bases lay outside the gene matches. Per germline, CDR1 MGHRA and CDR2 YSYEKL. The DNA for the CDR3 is TGCGCCAGCAGCCCAAAGACAGGGGGCCATAATTCACCCCTCCACTTT. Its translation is CASSPKTGGHNSPLHF.

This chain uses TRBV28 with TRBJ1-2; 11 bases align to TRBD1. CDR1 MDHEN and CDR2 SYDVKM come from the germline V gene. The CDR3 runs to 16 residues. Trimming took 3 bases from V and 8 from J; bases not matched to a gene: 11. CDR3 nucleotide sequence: TGTGCCAGCAGTTTGGGTGGATGGGACAGGGGGAACGGCTACACCTTC. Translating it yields CASSLGGWDRGNGYTF.

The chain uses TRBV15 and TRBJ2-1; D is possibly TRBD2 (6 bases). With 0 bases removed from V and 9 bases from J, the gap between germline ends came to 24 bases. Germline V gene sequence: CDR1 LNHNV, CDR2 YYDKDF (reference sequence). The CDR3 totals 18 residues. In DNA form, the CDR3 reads TGTGCCACCAGCAGAGATAAAGGGGACTGGGGGGTACCTGGTGAGCAGTTCTTC. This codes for CATSRDKGDWGVPGEQFF.

This CDR3 is CASSTGTRPYNEQFF. The CDR3, as DNA: TGTGCCAGTAGTACAGGGACTAGACCCTACAATGAGCAGTTCTTC. The chain links TRBV19 to TRBJ2-1; 8 bases are shared with TRBD2. Trimming at V came to 4 bases and at J to 2 bases, leaving 4 bases not matched to a gene. The germline CDR1 and CDR2 sequences are LNHDA and SQIVND (reference sequence). The CDR3 extends over 15 amino acids.

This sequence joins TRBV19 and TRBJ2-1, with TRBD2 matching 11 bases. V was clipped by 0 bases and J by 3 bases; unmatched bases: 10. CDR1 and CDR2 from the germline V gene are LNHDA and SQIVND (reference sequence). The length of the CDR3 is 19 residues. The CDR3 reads CASSIDAELAGGDYNEQFF. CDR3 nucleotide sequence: TGTGCCAGTAGTATAGACGCAGAATTAGCGGGAGGGGACTACAATGAGCAGTTCTTC.

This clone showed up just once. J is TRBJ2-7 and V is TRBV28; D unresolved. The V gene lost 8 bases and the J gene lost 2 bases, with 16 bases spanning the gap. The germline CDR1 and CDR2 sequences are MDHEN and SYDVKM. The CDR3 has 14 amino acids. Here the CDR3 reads CASVGVGKTYEQYF. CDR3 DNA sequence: TGTGCCAGCGTAGGAGTAGGGAAGACCTACGAGCAGTACTTC. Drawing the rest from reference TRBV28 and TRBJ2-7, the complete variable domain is DVKVTQSSRYLVKRTGEKVFLECVQDMDHENMFWYRQDPGLGLRLIYFSYDVKMKEKGDIPEGYSVSREKKERFSLILESASTNQTSMYLCASVGVGKTYEQYFGPGTRLTVT.

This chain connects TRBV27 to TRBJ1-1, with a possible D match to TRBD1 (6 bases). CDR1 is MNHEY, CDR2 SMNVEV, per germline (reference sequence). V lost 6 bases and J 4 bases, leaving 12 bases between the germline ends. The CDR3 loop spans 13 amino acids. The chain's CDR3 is CASSLEGGTEAFF. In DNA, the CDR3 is TGTGCCAGCAGCCTCGAGGGGGGCACTGAAGCTTTCTTT.

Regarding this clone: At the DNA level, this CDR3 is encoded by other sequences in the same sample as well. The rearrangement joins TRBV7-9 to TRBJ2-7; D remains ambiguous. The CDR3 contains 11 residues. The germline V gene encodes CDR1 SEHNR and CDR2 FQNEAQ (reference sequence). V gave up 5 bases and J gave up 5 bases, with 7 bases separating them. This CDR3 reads CASSPGDEQYF. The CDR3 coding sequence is TGTGCCAGCAGCCCCGGAGACGAGCAGTACTTC.

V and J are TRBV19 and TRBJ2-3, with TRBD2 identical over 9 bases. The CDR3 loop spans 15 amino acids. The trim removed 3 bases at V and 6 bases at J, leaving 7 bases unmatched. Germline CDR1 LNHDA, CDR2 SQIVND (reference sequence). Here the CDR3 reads CASSMTSGTLDTQYF. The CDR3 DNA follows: TGTGCCAGTAGTATGACTAGCGGAACTCTGGATACGCAGTATTTT. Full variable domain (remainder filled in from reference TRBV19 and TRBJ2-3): DGGITQSPKYLFRKEGQNVTLSCEQNLNHDAMYWYRQDPGQGLRLIYYSQIVNDFQKGDIAEGYSVSREKKESFPLTVTSAQKNPTAFYLCASSMTSGTLDTQYFGPGTRLTVL.

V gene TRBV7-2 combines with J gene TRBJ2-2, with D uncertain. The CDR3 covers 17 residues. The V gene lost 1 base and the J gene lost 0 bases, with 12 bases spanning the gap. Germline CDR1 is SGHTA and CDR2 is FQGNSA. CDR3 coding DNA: TGTGCCAGCAGCTTAGACTTCGGCCGAACGAACACCGGGGAGCTGTTTTTT. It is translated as CASSLDFGRTNTGELFF. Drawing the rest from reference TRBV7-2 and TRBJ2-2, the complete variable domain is GAGVSQSPSNKVTEKGKDVELRCDPISGHTALYWYRQSLGQGLEFLIYFQGNSAPDKSGLPSDRFSAERTGGSVSTLTIQRTQQEDSAVYLCASSLDFGRTNTGELFFGEGSRLTVL.

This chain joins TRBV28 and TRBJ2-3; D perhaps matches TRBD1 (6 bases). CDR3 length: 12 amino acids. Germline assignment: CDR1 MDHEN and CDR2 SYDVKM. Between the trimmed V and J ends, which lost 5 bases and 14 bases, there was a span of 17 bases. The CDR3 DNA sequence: TGTGCCAGCAGTCGGACAGCCTTCCTGCTGTATTTT. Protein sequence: CASSRTAFLLYF. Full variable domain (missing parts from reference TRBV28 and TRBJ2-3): DVKVTQSSRYLVKRTGEKVFLECVQDMDHENMFWYRQDPGLGLRLIYFSYDVKMKEKGDIPEGYSVSREKKERFSLILESASTNQTSMYLCASSRTAFLLYFGPGTRLTVL.

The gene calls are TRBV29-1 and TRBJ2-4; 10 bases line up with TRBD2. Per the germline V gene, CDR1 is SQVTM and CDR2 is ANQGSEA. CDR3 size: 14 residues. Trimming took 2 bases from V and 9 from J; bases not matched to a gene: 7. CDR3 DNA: TGCAGCGTTGAACTAGCGGGGGTCGGGGGCATTCAGTACTTC. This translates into CSVELAGVGGIQYF.

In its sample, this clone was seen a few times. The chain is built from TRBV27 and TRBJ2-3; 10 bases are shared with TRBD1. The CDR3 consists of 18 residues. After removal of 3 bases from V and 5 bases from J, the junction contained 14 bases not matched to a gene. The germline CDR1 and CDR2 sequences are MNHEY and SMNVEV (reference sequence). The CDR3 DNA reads TGTGCCAGCAGTTTGCTACCGGGACAGGGGACTTCGGGAGATACGCAGTATTTT. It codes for CASSLLPGQGTSGDTQYF.